These 10 T cell receptor beta chains originate from one sample sequenced in a study of T-cell reconstitution after alpha-beta-depleted transplantation in children. Unique molecular identifiers were used to barcode this TCRbeta library. TCRdb independently ran MiXCR on the PCR reads; one entry per CDR3 protein. Of more than 200,000 distinct CDR3 sequences in the sample, 9.7% were seen once. The sequenced sample was PBMCs from the stem cell graft donor, obtained from the stem cell graft. Every receptor here comes from a human donor who donated a stem cell graft to a child with SCID.

This clonotype has just a few counts. This chain links TRBV20-1 with TRBJ1-5; possible D gene TRBD1, 6 bases. CDR3 length: 15 residues. Germline assignment: CDR1 DFQATT and CDR2 SNEGSKA (reference sequence). Deletions cut 0 bases from V and 5 bases from J, with 14 bases between. The CDR3 DNA is TGCAGTGCTAGAGATGGGGGGCAGCGCGATCAGCCCCAGCATTTT. Its translation is CSARDGGQRDQPQHF.

The chain joins TRBV5-1 to TRBJ1-1, with D uncertain. The germline V gene encodes CDR1 SGHRS and CDR2 YFSETQ. This CDR3 contains 14 residues. V lost 4 bases and J lost 3, with 13 bases in between. The CDR3 loop is CASSPRTDYTEAFF. CDR3 bases: TGCGCCAGCAGCCCCCGAACAGATTACACTGAAGCTTTCTTT.

This clonotype was counted ten times or more. The chain employs TRBV28 and TRBJ1-6; 7 bases align to TRBD1. After removal of 7 bases from V and 6 bases from J, the junction contained 9 bases not matched to a gene. CDR3 length equals 15 residues. Germline CDR1 and CDR2: MDHEN and SYDVKM. The CDR3, as DNA: TGTGCCAGCACCCTGCTCAGGGGGGGTAATTCACCCCTCCACTTT. The encoded protein is CASTLLRGGNSPLHF. The full variable domain, completed using reference TRBV28 and TRBJ1-6, is DVKVTQSSRYLVKRTGEKVFLECVQDMDHENMFWYRQDPGLGLRLIYFSYDVKMKEKGDIPEGYSVSREKKERFSLILESASTNQTSMYLCASTLLRGGNSPLHFGNGTRLTVT.

This rearrangement joins TRBV7-1 to TRBJ1-5; maybe TRBD1 (5 bases). TRBV7-1 is annotated as an ORF whose role is uncertain. The CDR3 contains 12 residues. Trimming cost V 3 bases and J 9 bases, with 9 bases left between them. In nucleotides, the CDR3 is TGTGCCAGCAGCTCCGGGACGGGGCCCCAGCATTTT. It yields the protein CASSSGTGPQHF.

This clonotype was counted many times. This chain uses TRBV6-2 or TRBV6-3 with TRBJ1-2, with D perhaps TRBD1 (5 bases). This CDR3 has 14 amino acids. Germline lookup yields CDR1 MNHEY and CDR2 SVGEGT. The V gene lost 5 bases and the J gene lost 4 bases, with 14 bases spanning the gap. CDR3 amino acids: CASSGGRTVYGYTF. The CDR3 DNA follows: TGTGCCAGCAGTGGGGGACGAACTGTCTATGGCTACACCTTC.

This clonotype was observed many times. This sequence joins TRBV13 and TRBJ2-3; 13 nucleotides align to TRBD2. The V and J ends lost 5 bases and 7 bases, in that order; junction bases with no gene match: 9. Per germline, CDR1 PRHDT and CDR2 FYEKMQ (reference sequence). The CDR3 is 16 amino acids. The CDR3 protein is CASSKTSGGLANTQYF. As DNA, the CDR3 is TGTGCCAGCAGCAAGACTAGCGGGGGGCTGGCAAATACGCAGTATTTT.

This clonotype was detected many times. The J gene is TRBJ1-4, the V gene TRBV15; unclear D gene. The CDR3 totals 15 residues. V lost 0 bases to trimming and J lost 0 bases, with 5 bases between them. Germline V lookup: CDR1 LNHNV, CDR2 YYDKDF (reference sequence). The CDR3 region is CATSRDVATNEKLFF. In DNA, the CDR3 is TGTGCCACCAGCAGAGATGTTGCAACTAATGAAAAACTGTTTTTT.

For this clonotype: One base away lies a much larger clone, so this may be a sequencing read error. The chain links TRBV20-1 to TRBJ1-5; D call uncertain. This CDR3 has 15 residues. Trimming took off 5 bases at V and 2 bases at J, with 16 bases between the two ends. Germline CDR1 reads DFQATT; CDR2 reads SNEGSKA (reference sequence). In nucleotides, the CDR3 is TGCAGTGCTCCTCTCATGGACGGACGCAATCAGCCCCAGCATTTT. Translating gives CSAPLMDGRNQPQHF.

In its sample, this clonotype was seen many times. Written as DNA, the CDR3 is TGTGCCAGCAGTGAATGGCTAGCGCTAAGCACAGATACGCAGTATTTT. Protein: CASSEWLALSTDTQYF. This chain uses TRBV25-1 with TRBJ2-3; D may be TRBD2 (6 bases). Germline lookup yields CDR1 MGHDK and CDR2 SYGVNS. The CDR3 loop spans 16 amino acids. V was clipped by 1 base and J by 0 bases, with 11 bases between them.

This chain connects TRBV11-2 to TRBJ2-1; D perhaps matches TRBD2 (6 bases). Trimming took 4 bases from V and 3 from J, leaving 19 bases between them. This CDR3 is 17 amino acids long. Germline V gives CDR1 SGHAT, CDR2 FQNNGV. CDR3 in DNA: TGTGCCAGCAGCTCGGATTGGGGGGAGTCGGGCTACAATGAGCAGTTCTTC. Residues: CASSSDWGESGYNEQFF.